A selection of T cell receptor beta chains follows, all from one sample in a study of blood T cell repertoires in COVID-19. Libraries were prepared by immunoSEQ multiplex PCR; TCRdb keeps only in-frame clonotypes and omits some of them. The sample lists 150,000 to 200,000 clones, roughly 77% occurring once. Material for sequencing was peripheral blood. These TCRs come from a woman aged 40 to 50 with COVID-19, enrolled during active disease. Each CDR3 is given with its conserved first and last residue. A D gene is named only where the DNA matches it firmly. Some rows have no size entry. The others give once, few or many, or a class for an expanded clone.

>NA|TRBJ1-1|NA|TRBV6-4
TGTGCCAGCAGTGACCCGGAAGGGGGTCGAACTGAAGCTTTCTTT
CASSDPEGGRTEAFF
>TRBD2|TRBJ2-1|NA|TRBV3-1/TRBV3-2
TGTGCCAGCAGCCTTAGCGGGTACAATGAGCAGTTCTTC
CASSLSGYNEQFF
>NA|TRBJ2-1|NA|TRBV3-1/TRBV3-2
TGTGCCAGCAGCAGGGGCCCGCACCGGGGGAATGAGCAGTTCTTC
CASSRGPHRGNEQFF
>TRBD1|TRBJ1-6|few|TRBV9
TGTGCCAGCAGCGAGGGACAGGGGGCGATCTATAATTCACCCCTCCACTTT
CASSEGQGAIYNSPLHF
>TRBD2|TRBJ2-5|NA|TRBV5-8
TGTGCCAGCAGTTTCACACTAGCGGGAGTGGGAGAGACCCAGTACTTC
CASSFTLAGVGETQYF
>TRBD2|TRBJ2-3|NA|TRBV11-3
TGTGCCAGCAGCTCCGGGACTAGCGGCACAGATACGCAGTATTTT
CASSSGTSGTDTQYF
>NA|TRBJ2-2|NA|TRBV3-1/TRBV3-2
TGTGCCAGCCGCACAGGGATGAATACCGGGGAGCTGTTTTTT
CASRTGMNTGELFF
>TRBD1|TRBJ2-5|few|TRBV7-6
TGTGCCAGCAGCTCCCGGACAGGGGAGACCCAGTACTTC
CASSSRTGETQYF
>NA|TRBJ1-2|NA|TRBV30
TGTGCCTGGGGGGGAACCACGGGACACGCATATGGCTACACCTTC
CAWGGTTGHAYGYTF
>TRBD2|TRBJ2-3|once|TRBV4-3
TGCGCCAGCAGCCAAGATCTAGCGGGGATAAGGCAGTATTTT
CASSQDLAGIRQYF
>NA|TRBJ1-2|NA|TRBV7-2
TGTGCCAGCAGCCCCGGCGCGGGGGGCGAGGGCTACACCTTC
CASSPGAGGEGYTF
>NA|TRBJ1-1|NA|TRBV5-4
TGTGCCAGCAGCCGCCAGGGTGAAAAAGCTGAAGCTTTCTTT
CASSRQGEKAEAFF
>NA|TRBJ1-1|NA|TRBV5-5
TGTGCCAGCAGTTTAGCGGATTGGACTGAAGCTTTCTTT
CASSLADWTEAFF
>NA|TRBJ1-2|NA|TRBV28
TGTGCCAGCAGTTTATCCCCCAGGGTAGATGGCTACACCTTC
CASSLSPRVDGYTF
>NA|TRBJ2-5|NA|TRBV30
TGTGCCTGGAGTGTAAGAGTTGTGACCCAGTACTTC
CAWSVRVVTQYF
>TRBD1|TRBJ1-4|once|TRBV5-1
TGCGCCAGCAGCTTGGCCCCAACAGGGGGAACTAATGAAAAACTGTTTTTT
CASSLAPTGGTNEKLFF